The 21 T cell receptor beta chains below were found in one sample sequenced in a study of spatial heterogeneity in lung cancer. Time point denoted: sample taken at primary tumor resection. Without sorting, whole RNA was sequenced from tumor, nontumor lung or frozen PBMC. TCRdb redid the calling of the 5' RACE reads with MiXCR, one entry per CDR3 protein. The sample shows around 60,000 distinct CDR3 sequences, about 8% of them seen only once. Here the sequenced sample was PBMCs, taken at surgery. Receptor source: a female donor with early-stage non-small cell lung cancer.

This clonotype has just a few counts. The CDR3: CASSLSDAFF. In DNA, the CDR3 is TGTGCCAGCAGTTTAAGTGACGCTTTCTTT. The rearrangement uses TRBV12-3 or TRBV12-4 and TRBJ1-1; D gene uncertain. CDR3 length equals 10 residues. V was clipped by 2 bases and J by 11 bases, with 6 bases between them.

This clonotype occurred many times. The genes are TRBV27 and TRBJ1-5, with 7 nucleotides matching TRBD1. CDR1 and CDR2 (germline): MNHEY, SMNVEV (reference sequence). This CDR3 region has 14 residues. Trimming removed 6 bases from V and 3 bases from J; junction bases left unmatched: 5. The CDR3 loop is CASRPGTVNQPQHF. Here the CDR3 DNA reads TGTGCCAGCAGACCCGGGACAGTCAATCAGCCCCAGCATTTT.

There are a few counts of this clonotype. The chain has TRBV6-6 and TRBJ1-4, with D perhaps TRBD1 (5 bases). Per germline, CDR1 MNHNY and CDR2 SVGAGI (reference sequence). Trimming left V 2 bases short and J 1 base short, with 5 bases between. The CDR3 loop spans 14 amino acids. The DNA of the CDR3 is TGTGCCAGCAGTTACAGGGGAACTAATGAAAAACTGTTTTTT. Protein product: CASSYRGTNEKLFF.

A remark on this clonotype: A much larger clone is a single base away; this may be a read error. The chain uses TRBV5-1 and TRBJ2-1; 7 nucleotides match TRBD2. CDR3 length: 14 residues. The V gene's germline CDR1 is SGHRS and CDR2 YFSETQ. CDR3 residues: CASSLGGSHNEQLF. Written as DNA, the CDR3 is TGCGCCAGCAGCTTGGGCGGGAGCCACAATGAGCAGTTATTC.

V is TRBV5-1 and J is TRBJ1-2, with D perhaps TRBD1 (6 bases). The V end lost 0 bases, the J end lost 3 bases, and 9 bases lay between the germline ends. The CDR3 runs to 14 residues. The germline gives CDR1 SGHRS, CDR2 YFSETQ. This CDR3 reads CASSLAGGDYGYTF. The CDR3 coding sequence is TGCGCCAGCAGCTTGGCGGGGGGCGACTATGGCTACACCTTC.

This clonotype has ten or more counts. The chain carries TRBV7-8 and TRBJ1-6; a possible D gene is TRBD1 (5 bases). Trimming shortened V by 2 bases and J by 7 bases, and 18 bases separated the two germline ends. The germline V gene has CDR1 SGHVS and CDR2 FQNEAQ. There are 17 residues in the CDR3. The CDR3 nucleotides are TGTGCCAGCAGCTTACAACTGGGGGGACGGATGAATTCACCCCTCCACTTT. This encodes CASSLQLGGRMNSPLHF.

In this sample, this clonotype turned up a few times. The chain couples TRBV6-5 to TRBJ1-2; 7 bases fit TRBD1. Trimming removed 0 bases from V and 8 bases from J; junction bases left unmatched: 15. Germline-derived CDR1 and CDR2 are MNHEY and SVGAGI. The CDR3 is 17 amino acids. CDR3 amino acids: CASSYSTVGGGRIGYTF. CDR3 sequence (DNA): TGTGCCAGCAGTTACTCGACCGTAGGGGGCGGGAGGATCGGCTACACCTTC.

This clonotype has a handful of counts. This sequence joins TRBV28 and TRBJ2-7; D possibly corresponds to TRBD1 (6 bases). The germline gives CDR1 MDHEN, CDR2 SYDVKM. With 9 bases removed from V and 2 bases from J, the gap between germline ends came to 11 bases. The CDR3 extends over 12 amino acids. This CDR3 reads CARAPGAYEQYV. For the CDR3, the DNA is TGTGCCAGGGCCCCAGGGGCCTACGAGCAGTACGTC.

This clonotype was seen at least ten times. CDR3 DNA sequence: TGCAGCGTTGAAAGATACAGGGCTCAAACTGAAGCTTTCTTT. It translates to CSVERYRAQTEAFF. The rearrangement joins TRBV29-1 to TRBJ1-1; a possible D gene is TRBD1 (6 bases). This CDR3 comprises 14 residues. Per germline, CDR1 SQVTM and CDR2 ANQGSEA. Trimming took off 2 bases at V and 5 bases at J, with 15 bases between the two ends.

Turning to this clonotype: One end of the junction varies from germline; a read error may be responsible. This sequence joins TRBV7-2 and TRBJ1-1; no firm D call. The CDR3 length is 14 residues. Germline lookup yields CDR1 SGHTA and CDR2 FQGNSA. This chain's CDR3 is CASSLAFPNTAAFF. CDR3 DNA sequence: TGTGCCAGCAGCTTAGCGTTTCCGAACACTGCAGCTTTCTTT.

There are many counts of this clonotype. V is TRBV5-8 and J is TRBJ2-7; possibly TRBD1 or TRBD2 for D (6 bases each). The germline V gene encodes CDR1 SGHTS and CDR2 YDEGEE. Trimming removed 2 bases at V and 3 bases at J, with 9 bases between. This CDR3 spans 13 amino acids. CDR3 nucleotide sequence: TGTGCCAGCAGCTTCGGGGGCCACTACGAGCAGTACGTC. This codes for CASSFGGHYEQYV.

The table lists this clonotype with many counts. The CDR3 coding sequence is TGTGCCAGCAGCTTAGGTGGTCGCAATGGAAACACCATATATTTT. Amino acids: CASSLGGRNGNTIYF. V gene TRBV11-2 combines with J gene TRBJ1-3; no clear D gene. V was shortened by 1 base and J by 3 bases, with 10 bases between the two germline ends. The CDR3 extends over 15 amino acids. CDR1 and CDR2 from the germline V gene are SGHAT and FQNNGV.

This clonotype was seen a handful of times. The V gene is TRBV12-5, the J gene TRBJ1-5; no reliable D call. There are 11 residues in the CDR3. Germline CDR1 and CDR2: LGHNT and FRNRAP. V gave up 5 bases and J gave up 3 bases, with 2 bases separating them. DNA for the CDR3: TGTGCTAGTGGTCACAATCAGCCCCAGCATTTT. It translates to CASGHNQPQHF.

There are a few counts of this clonotype. This chain joins TRBV19 and TRBJ2-1; 7 positions agree with TRBD2. V dropped 6 bases and J dropped 6; count of bases not matched to a gene: 8. The CDR3 consists of 14 residues. Germline V CDR1 and CDR2: LNHDA, SQIVND (reference sequence). The CDR3 is CASSERDPGNEQFF. DNA for the CDR3: TGTGCCAGTAGCGAGCGGGATCCGGGCAATGAGCAGTTCTTC.

This clonotype was picked up a small number of times. V is TRBV20-1 and J is TRBJ1-5; no definite D call. V was clipped by 5 bases and J by 4 bases, with 15 bases between them. There are 14 residues in the CDR3. CDR1 is DFQATT, CDR2 SNEGSKA, per germline (reference sequence). The CDR3 loop is CSAPHRTLNQPQHF. CDR3 nucleotides: TGCAGTGCTCCTCACCGCACCTTAAATCAGCCCCAGCATTTT.

The rearrangement uses TRBV7-9 and TRBJ2-3; possibly TRBD1 for D (6 bases). Germline CDR1 SEHNR, CDR2 FQNEAQ (reference sequence). V lost 5 bases to trimming and J lost 6 bases, with 9 bases between them. The CDR3 totals 12 residues. The CDR3 sequence: CASSRDRDTQYF. The CDR3 region has the DNA TGTGCCAGCAGCCGCGACAGGGATACGCAGTATTTT. The complete variable domain, with remaining parts taken from reference TRBV7-9 and TRBJ2-3, reads DTGVSQNPRHKITKRGQNVTFRCDPISEHNRLYWYRQTLGQGPEFLTYFQNEAQLEKSRLLSDRFSAERPKGSFSTLEIQRTEQGDSAMYLCASSRDRDTQYFGPGTRLTVL.

This clonotype was observed a handful of times. The V call is TRBV27, the J call TRBJ1-6; D is undetermined. From germline, CDR1 is MNHEY and CDR2 SMNVEV (reference sequence). V lost 3 bases and J lost 7, with 10 bases in between. The CDR3 runs 14 residues. The CDR3, as DNA: TGTGCCAGCAGTTTGAAAGGGTGGAATTCACCCCTCCACTTT. Translated, it gives CASSLKGWNSPLHF.

Only a few counts were recorded for this clonotype. The gene calls are TRBV20-1 and TRBJ2-3, with 9 bases fitting TRBD2. Germline CDR1 and CDR2: DFQATT and SNEGSKA (reference sequence). V was clipped by 4 bases and J by 5 bases; unmatched bases: 10. The CDR3 contains 15 residues. The DNA for the CDR3 is TGCAGTGCTAATGGAGTAGCGGGGGCGGGAGATACGCAGTATTTT. Translating gives CSANGVAGAGDTQYF.

The rearrangement joins TRBV7-3 to TRBJ2-1, with 9 bases lining up with TRBD2. In germline, CDR1 is SGHTA, CDR2 FQGTGA. V lost 5 bases and J lost 4; bases outside the gene matches: 9. The CDR3 contains 16 residues. The CDR3, as DNA: TGTGCCAGCAGCCCACGAGCGGGGGGCGGTTACAATGAGCAGTTCTTC. This sequence encodes CASSPRAGGGYNEQFF.

At least ten counts were recorded for this clonotype. This chain joins TRBV18 and TRBJ1-1; D not certain. This CDR3 spans 14 amino acids. V gave up 2 bases and J gave up 0 bases, with 7 bases separating them. From germline, CDR1 is KGHSH and CDR2 LQKENI. The CDR3 coding sequence is TGTGCCAGCTCACCATCGGGTCTGAACACTGAAGCTTTCTTT. It yields the protein CASSPSGLNTEAFF.

This clonotype was seen at least ten times. This chain joins TRBV29-1 and TRBJ1-1; D is unclear. CDR1 is SQVTM and CDR2 is ANQGSEA in the germline V gene. The germline V and J ends were trimmed by 6 bases and 0 bases, with 5 bases remaining between them. The CDR3 contains 11 residues. The CDR3 protein is CSVRLNTEAFF. Written as DNA, the CDR3 is TGCAGCGTAAGACTGAACACTGAAGCTTTCTTT.